This entry concerns a single TCR beta chain. This sample was included in a study of blood T cell repertoires in COVID-19. Overall study: PBMCs, B-cell-depleted T cells, or T cells provided the cDNA or gDNA that made up the material.

CDR1 is LNHDA, CDR2 SQIVND, per germline (reference sequence). The junction had 9 bases not matched to a gene; V was cut back by 8 bases and J by 4 bases. The CDR3 has 16 residues. Original data processing: Estimated nucleated cell counts came from reference gene primer amplification. TCRdb keeps only in-frame clones here, not all; method: immunoSEQ multiplex PCR. V and J calls and clone size come straight from that table; D and trimming were deduced from the DNA. Of around 100,000 clones in the sample, roughly 88% were seen once. The sample was peripheral blood. The rearrangement joins TRBV19 to TRBJ1-6; 9 bases fit TRBD1. The clonotype was recovered from a woman in her 70s who had recovered from COVID-19. As DNA, the CDR3 is TGTGCCAGTCGAGGGGGGACAGGGCTATATAATTCACCCCTCCACTTT. Translated, it gives CASRGGTGLYNSPLHF. The entire variable domain, with the rest obtained from reference TRBV19 and TRBJ1-6, is as follows: DGGITQSPKYLFRKEGQNVTLSCEQNLNHDAMYWYRQDPGQGLRLIYYSQIVNDFQKGDIAEGYSVSREKKESFPLTVTSAQKNPTAFYLCASRGGTGLYNSPLHFGNGTRLTVT.